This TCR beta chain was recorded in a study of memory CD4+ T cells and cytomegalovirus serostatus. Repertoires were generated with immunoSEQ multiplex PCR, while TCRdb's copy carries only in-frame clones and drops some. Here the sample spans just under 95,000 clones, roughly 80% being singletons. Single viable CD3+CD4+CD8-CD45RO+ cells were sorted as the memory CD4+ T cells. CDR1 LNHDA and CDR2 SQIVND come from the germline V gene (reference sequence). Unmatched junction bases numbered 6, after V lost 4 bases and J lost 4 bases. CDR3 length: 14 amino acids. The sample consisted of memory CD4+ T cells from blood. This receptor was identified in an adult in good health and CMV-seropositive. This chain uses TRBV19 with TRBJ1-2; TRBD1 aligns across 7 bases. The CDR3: CASSRGQNLYGYTF. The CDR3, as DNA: TGTGCCAGTAGTAGGGGACAGAATCTCTATGGCTACACCTTC.